The source of this T cell receptor (beta chain) is a study of control samples from healthy donors and cancer patients. The CDR3 runs to 12 residues. Germline trimming cut 6 bases from V and 5 bases from J; bases unmatched to any gene: 0. Libraries were prepared by immunoSEQ multiplex PCR; TCRdb keeps only in-frame clonotypes and omits some of them. The sample lists approximately 180,000 clones, around 92% seen once, with 2% to 2.5% in the top ten. The TCR was taken from a woman aged 40 to 50 in good health. The source material was blood. This chain uses TRBV12-3 or TRBV12-4 with TRBJ2-2, with 7 bases lining up with TRBD2. CDR3 nucleotides: TGTGCCAGCAGGGGGGGGACCGGGGAGCTGTTTTTT. Amino acid sequence: CASRGGTGELFF.